This T cell receptor beta chain was observed in a study of cytomegalovirus exposure and HLA in healthy donors. Study-wide findings and caveats: Listed as cytomegalovirus-associated were 150 or so TCR beta chains. The classifier reportedly diagnosed cytomegalovirus status with high sensitivity and specificity.

Each of the donors was a healthy bone marrow donor. Details on this clone: Its antigen is undetermined.

This CDR3 comprises 13 residues. Between the trimmed V and J ends, which lost 1 base and 6 bases, there was a span of 12 bases. Germline-derived CDR1 and CDR2 are GTSNPN and SVGIG (reference sequence). The PCR made use of 60 Vbeta and 13 Jbeta primers. This table comes from immunoSEQ multiplex PCR, and its TCRdb copy is limited to in-frame clones, with some not included. The repertoire holds fewer than 250,000 clones, just over 75% seen once, with about 0.63% in the top ten. The chain recombines TRBV30 with TRBJ1-1; D may be TRBD1 (6 bases). Material for sequencing was PBMCs. The TCR was taken from a man aged 18 to 29 in good health and CMV-seronegative. CDR3 region: CAWSGNRESEAFF. In nucleotides, the CDR3 is TGTGCCTGGAGTGGGAACAGGGAGTCTGAAGCTTTCTTT.